This is a list of T cell receptor beta chains from one sample in a study of shared clonotypes between healthy human individuals. Profiled with immunoSEQ multiplex PCR; TCRdb holds only in-frame clones, not every one. Counted here are 1.5 million to 2.5 million clones, roughly 94% occurring once; the ten biggest clones make up 1.2%. The sample consisted of naive CD8+ T cells sorted from blood. Receptors were obtained from a man aged 18-30 years in good health. The CDR3 runs from the conserved cysteine through the conserved F or W. Each record gives: CDR3 protein, CDR3 DNA, D gene, V gene, clone size, J gene. A D gene is named only where the DNA matches it firmly. Size values are once, few and many counts, or a class for expanded clones, and some rows have none.

CSVKTSASYEQYF | TGCAGCGTTAAGACTAGCGCATCCTACGAGCAGTACTTC | TRBD2 | TRBV29-1 | NA | TRBJ2-7
CATSREGPGELFF | TGTGCCACCAGCAGAGAGGGCCCCGGGGAGCTGTTTTTT | NA | TRBV15 | NA | TRBJ2-2
CASTQRGKDTQYF | TGTGCCAGTACCCAGCGTGGCAAGGATACGCAGTATTTT | NA | TRBV19 | NA | TRBJ2-3
CASSRTGLEETQYF | TGTGCCAGCAGCCGGACAGGGTTGGAAGAGACCCAGTACTTC | TRBD1 | TRBV13 | NA | TRBJ2-5
CASKKTDGRSYYEQYF | TGTGCCAGCAAAAAGACGGACGGAAGATCCTACTACGAGCAGTACTTC | NA | TRBV5-5 | NA | TRBJ2-7
CASSEGDSNQPQHF | TGTGCCAGCAGTGAGGGGGATAGCAATCAGCCCCAGCATTTT | NA | TRBV2 | NA | TRBJ1-5
CASSEFVFFF | TGTGCCAGCAGTGAATTTGTCTTTTTCTTC | NA | TRBV25-1 | NA | TRBJ1-2
CASSLIESEQYF | TGTGCCAGCAGCTTAATCGAAAGTGAGCAGTACTTC | NA | TRBV7-9 | NA | TRBJ2-7
CASSNLSPRDEQFF | TGTGCCAGCAGCAACCTAAGTCCCCGGGATGAGCAGTTCTTC | NA | TRBV11-2 | NA | TRBJ2-1
CASSLASGGRYTDTQYF | TGCGCCAGCAGCTTGGCTAGCGGGGGGCGATACACAGATACGCAGTATTTT | TRBD2 | TRBV5-1 | NA | TRBJ2-3
CASSPRIVTDYGYTF | TGCGCCAGCAGCCCCAGGATCGTTACAGACTATGGCTACACCTTC | NA | TRBV4-1 | NA | TRBJ1-2
CASSHKAGLDTQYF | TGCGCCAGCAGCCATAAAGCGGGCCTAGATACGCAGTATTTT | NA | TRBV4-3 | NA | TRBJ2-3
CASSFIGDEKLFF | TGTGCCAGCAGTTTCATAGGGGATGAAAAACTGTTTTTT | NA | TRBV27 | NA | TRBJ1-4
CASSSTSSGSDTQYF | TGTGCCAGCAGCTCCACGTCGTCAGGGTCAGATACGCAGTATTTT | NA | TRBV7-2 | NA | TRBJ2-3
CASSPNAPGINEQYF | TGCGCCAGCAGCCCCAACGCCCCGGGAATAAACGAGCAGTACTTC | NA | TRBV4-1 | NA | TRBJ2-7
CASSQGTSGGAETQYF | TGCGCCAGCAGCCAAGGGACTAGCGGGGGGGCAGAGACCCAGTACTTC | TRBD2 | TRBV4-1 | NA | TRBJ2-5
CASDPGGVSTDTQYF | TGTGCCAGCGATCCAGGGGGGGTTAGCACAGATACGCAGTATTTT | NA | TRBV28 | NA | TRBJ2-3
CASSPGTSGISSTDTQYF | TGTGCCAGCAGCCCAGGGACTAGCGGGATTTCTAGCACAGATACGCAGTATTTT | TRBD2 | TRBV13 | NA | TRBJ2-3
CASSDDSGGRDNEQFF | TGTGCCAGCAGTGATGATTCCGGGGGGCGCGACAATGAGCAGTTCTTC | NA | TRBV6-1 | NA | TRBJ2-1
CASSQEDPSYEQYF | TGTGCCAGCAGCCAAGAAGACCCCAGCTACGAGCAGTACTTC | NA | TRBV4-2 | NA | TRBJ2-7
CASSQNRGGYDAYEQYF | TGCGCCAGCAGCCAAAACCGGGGCGGGTACGACGCCTACGAGCAGTACTTC | NA | TRBV4-3 | NA | TRBJ2-7
CASSRDSLNEKLFF | TGTGCCAGTAGTCGCGACAGCTTAAATGAAAAACTGTTTTTT | NA | TRBV19 | once | TRBJ1-4
CAWSITLDSTDTQYF | TGTGCCTGGAGTATTACTCTGGACAGCACAGATACGCAGTATTTT | NA | TRBV30 | once | TRBJ2-3
CASSQVSLGELFF | TGCGCCAGCAGCCAAGTCAGTCTCGGGGAGCTGTTTTTT | NA | TRBV4-1 | NA | TRBJ2-2
CASSSDPASGRFHEQFF | TGCGCCAGCAGCTCAGACCCCGCTAGCGGGAGGTTTCATGAGCAGTTCTTC | TRBD2 | TRBV4-1 | NA | TRBJ2-1
CASSHQGTIEGYTF | TGTGCCAGCAGCCATCAGGGGACGATTGAGGGCTACACCTTC | NA | TRBV5-4 | NA | TRBJ1-2
CASSLRFGTQYF | TGTGCCAGCAGTTTGAGGTTTGGGACGCAGTATTTT | NA | TRBV27 | NA | TRBJ2-3
CASSAPRGDEQFF | TGTGCCAGCAGCGCTCCCAGGGGCGATGAGCAGTTCTTC | NA | TRBV9 | NA | TRBJ2-1
CASTPEGGITDTQYF | TGCGCCAGCACCCCGGAAGGGGGAATTACAGATACGCAGTATTTT | NA | TRBV5-1 | NA | TRBJ2-3
CASSQVNAGNTEAFF | TGCGCCAGCAGCCAAGTAAATGCGGGAAACACTGAAGCTTTCTTT | NA | TRBV4-1 | NA | TRBJ1-1
CASSRRANEQFF | TGTGCCAGCAGTCGTAGGGCCAATGAGCAGTTCTTC | NA | TRBV2 | NA | TRBJ2-1
CAGGTDENEKLFF | TGTGCTGGAGGGACAGATGAAAATGAAAAACTGTTTTTT | TRBD1 | TRBV12-5 | NA | TRBJ1-4
CASWGGVDEQYF | TGTGCCAGTTGGGGGGGCGTGGACGAGCAGTACTTC | NA | TRBV6-5 | NA | TRBJ2-7
CASLEETQYF | TGCGCCAGCTTAGAGGAGACCCAGTACTTC | NA | TRBV5-1 | NA | TRBJ2-5
CSVRGTSGRGNEQFF | TGCAGCGTTCGAGGGACTAGCGGGAGAGGGAATGAGCAGTTCTTC | TRBD2 | TRBV29-1 | NA | TRBJ2-1
CAWNLAGAPGNEQFF | TGTGCCTGGAACCTAGCGGGAGCCCCCGGGAATGAGCAGTTCTTC | TRBD2 | TRBV30 | NA | TRBJ2-1
CASSIRGPGEAFF | TGTGCCAGTAGTATTCGGGGGCCGGGTGAAGCTTTCTTT | NA | TRBV19 | NA | TRBJ1-1
CASSDRGWETQYF | TGTGCCAGCAGTGACAGGGGTTGGGAGACCCAGTACTTC | NA | TRBV2 | NA | TRBJ2-5
CAWSESGGEQYF | TGTGCCTGGAGCGAGTCAGGGGGCGAGCAGTACTTC | TRBD1 | TRBV30 | NA | TRBJ2-7
CASSIDLSTSREQYF | TGTGCCAGTAGTATAGACCTTTCGACTAGCCGCGAGCAGTACTTC | TRBD2 | TRBV19 | NA | TRBJ2-7